The rows below give T cell receptor beta chains drawn from one sample of a study of cytomegalovirus exposure and HLA in healthy donors. Generated by immunoSEQ multiplex PCR, the TCRdb table keeps only in-frame clones and is missing some. Counted here are about 200,000 clones, about 91% occurring once; the ten biggest clones make up approximately 2.9%. The sequencing input was PBMCs. The receptors here all came from a young woman in good health and CMV-seronegative. CDR3s include the opening cysteine and the closing phenylalanine or tryptophan. The D gene is left open where the match is weak. Some rows mark clone size as missing; the rest say once, few, many or name a class of expanded clone.

TRBJ2-3 TRBD1 TRBV5-1 . CASTLGQLTDTQYF TGCGCCAGCACTTTGGGACAGCTTACAGATACGCAGTATTTT
TRBJ1-4 . TRBV28 once CASSLVLAREEKLFF TGTGCCAGCAGTTTAGTGCTGGCCCGGGAGGAAAAACTGTTTTTT
TRBJ2-7 TRBD2 TRBV6-1 . CASRRSLAGGYEQYF TGTGCCAGCAGACGCTCACTAGCGGGAGGTTACGAGCAGTACTTC
TRBJ2-7 . TRBV6-5 . CASSSPGISYEQYF TGTGCCAGCAGTTCCCCAGGGATCTCCTACGAGCAGTACTTC
TRBJ2-2 . TRBV5-6 . CASSFGSGVNTGELFF TGTGCCAGCAGCTTTGGGTCCGGGGTTAACACCGGGGAGCTGTTTTTT
TRBJ1-2 TRBD1 TRBV4-1 . CASSHGTGGSEYYGYTF TGCGCCAGCAGCCATGGGACAGGTGGGTCGGAGTACTATGGCTACACCTTC
TRBJ1-5 . TRBV19 once CASSNRVKGQPQHF TGTGCCAGTAGTAACAGGGTGAAGGGACAGCCCCAGCATTTT
TRBJ2-7 TRBD1 TRBV19 few CATQPRGLSEQYF TGTGCCACTCAACCCAGGGGGTTATCCGAGCAGTACTTC
TRBJ2-7 TRBD1 TRBV4-3 . CASSQDWTGTYEQYF TGCGCCAGCAGCCAAGATTGGACAGGGACCTACGAGCAGTACTTC
TRBJ1-2 . TRBV29-1 once CSVAGTIGYGYTF TGCAGCGTTGCTGGGACAATTGGGTATGGCTACACCTTC
TRBJ1-5 TRBD1 TRBV6-6 . CASSFRQGGSNQPQHF TGTGCCAGCAGTTTTAGACAGGGGGGTAGCAATCAGCCCCAGCATTTT
TRBJ2-2 . TRBV6-1 . CATKPARNTGELFF TGTGCCACAAAGCCCGCAAGGAACACCGGGGAGCTGTTTTTT
TRBJ2-3 TRBD1 TRBV10-1 once CASSDPDRGDTQYF TGCGCCAGCAGTGATCCAGACAGGGGAGATACGCAGTATTTT
TRBJ2-5 . TRBV27 . CASRTDRLPMETQYF TGTGCCAGCAGAACCGACAGGCTCCCGATGGAGACCCAGTACTTC
TRBJ2-3 TRBD2 TRBV7-9 . CASSFQGGTDTQYF TGTGCCAGCAGCTTTCAGGGAGGGACAGATACGCAGTATTTT
TRBJ2-3 TRBD2 TRBV18 . CASSPGLAVVDTQYF TGTGCCAGCTCACCAGGGCTAGCGGTGGTGGATACGCAGTATTTT
TRBJ1-2 TRBD1 TRBV5-1 . CASSPGTGDYGYTF TGCGCCAGCAGCCCGGGAACAGGGGATTATGGCTACACCTTC
TRBJ1-1 . TRBV4-1 . CASSQPPGHSNTEAFF TGCGCCAGCAGCCAACCCCCGGGACACTCGAACACTGAAGCTTTCTTT
TRBJ2-1 TRBD2 TRBV2 . CASSDRGGSSYNEQFF TGTGCCAGCAGTGACCGGGGCGGGAGCTCCTACAATGAGCAGTTCTTC
TRBJ1-3 TRBD1 TRBV11-2 . CASSLVQGTGNTIYF TGTGCCAGCAGCTTAGTACAGGGGACAGGAAACACCATATATTTT
TRBJ1-1 . TRBV5-1 . CASSLAGNTEAFF TGCGCCAGCAGCTTGGCCGGGAACACTGAAGCTTTCTTT
TRBJ1-2 . TRBV9 . CASKRTGANYGYTF TGTGCCAGCAAAAGGACGGGAGCTAACTATGGCTACACCTTC
TRBJ2-3 TRBD2 TRBV18 . CASSPLAGRTDTQYF TGTGCCAGCTCACCACTAGCGGGTCGCACAGATACGCAGTATTTT
TRBJ1-2 . TRBV6-1 . CASSDTDRYGYTF TGTGCCAGCAGTGATACTGATCGCTATGGCTACACCTTC
TRBJ2-7 . TRBV6-6 . CASSRGQTGYEQYF TGTGCCAGCAGCCGCGGACAGACGGGCTACGAGCAGTACTTC
TRBJ2-6 . TRBV5-1 . CASSYPLEAGANVLTF TGCGCCAGCAGTTATCCTCTGGAGGCTGGGGCCAACGTCCTGACTTTC
TRBJ1-4 . TRBV5-4 . CASSSKGTTTEKLFF TGTGCCAGCAGCTCTAAGGGGACAACTACCGAAAAACTGTTTTTT
TRBJ2-3 . TRBV6-1 once CASRWTRGDTQYF TGTGCCAGCAGATGGACCCGGGGGGATACGCAGTATTTT